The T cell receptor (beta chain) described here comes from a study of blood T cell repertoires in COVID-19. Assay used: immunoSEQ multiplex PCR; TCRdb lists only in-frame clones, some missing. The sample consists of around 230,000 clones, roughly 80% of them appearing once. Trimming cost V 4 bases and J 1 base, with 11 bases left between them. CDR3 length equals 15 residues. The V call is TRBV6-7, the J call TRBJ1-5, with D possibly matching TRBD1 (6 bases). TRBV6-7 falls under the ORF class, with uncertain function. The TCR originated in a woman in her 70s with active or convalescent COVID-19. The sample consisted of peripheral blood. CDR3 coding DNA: TGTGCCAGCAGTTCCCCCGGGACAAGCAATCAGCCCCAGCATTTT. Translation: CASSSPGTSNQPQHF.